These 10 T cell receptor beta chains were all obtained from the same sample, sequenced in a study of cytomegalovirus exposure and HLA in healthy donors. The study ran its PCR with 60 Vbeta and 13 Jbeta primers. Here immunoSEQ multiplex PCR was the method, and the copy in TCRdb shows in-frame clones only, minus some. Of more than 110,000 clones in the sample, 77% were seen once. Material for sequencing was PBMCs. Receptors were obtained from a male donor in good health and CMV-seronegative.

This clone has a single count. The rearrangement uses TRBV27 and TRBJ2-3; 10 nucleotides align to TRBD1. From germline, CDR1 is MNHEY and CDR2 SMNVEV (reference sequence). J gave up 7 bases and V 5 bases, and 3 bases lay outside the gene matches. CDR3 length equals 13 residues. CDR3 sequence: CASSADRGYTQYF. The CDR3 nucleotides read TGTGCCAGCAGTGCGGACAGGGGGTATACGCAGTATTTT.

The CDR3 loop is CASSSGQYEQYF. The CDR3 bases are TGTGCCAGCAGCTCGGGACAATACGAGCAGTACTTC. The rearrangement links TRBV9 to TRBJ2-7, with D possibly TRBD1 on 6 matching bases. The V gene lost 4 bases and the J gene lost 4 bases, with 9 bases spanning the gap. This CDR3 has 12 amino acids. Germline V CDR1 and CDR2: SGDLS, YYNGEE.

This rearrangement joins TRBV19 to TRBJ1-5; no clear D. Germline-derived CDR1 and CDR2 are LNHDA and SQIVND (reference sequence). The CDR3 is 14 amino acids. V was clipped by 7 bases and J by 2 bases, with 12 bases between them. DNA for the CDR3: TGTGCCAGTAATTGGGGAGTCGGCAATCAGCCCCAGCATTTT. It yields the protein CASNWGVGNQPQHF.

This chain joins TRBV6-1 and TRBJ2-7, with TRBD1 identical over 9 bases. The germline V gene has CDR1 MNHNS and CDR2 SASEGT. V lost 8 bases to trimming and J lost 7 bases; unmatched junction nucleotides: 6. CDR3 length: 12 residues. The CDR3 sequence is CASRDRVGEQYF. As DNA, the CDR3 is TGTGCCAGCCGGGACAGGGTGGGGGAGCAGTACTTC.

This clone was observed a handful of times. The chain uses TRBV6-4 and TRBJ2-1; D might be TRBD1 (6 bases). V lost 4 bases to trimming and J lost 0 bases, with 13 bases between them. CDR3 length equals 16 residues. From germline, CDR1 is MRHNA and CDR2 SNTAGT. CDR3 coding DNA: TGTGCCAGCAGTGCAACAGGGAAAAGCTCCTACAATGAGCAGTTCTTC. As protein: CASSATGKSSYNEQFF.

The V call is TRBV5-6, the J call TRBJ2-7, with 7 bases matching TRBD1. The length of the CDR3 is 14 residues. J was trimmed by 1 base and V by 4 bases; bases with no gene match: 5. Germline V gene sequence: CDR1 SGHDT, CDR2 YYEEEE. CDR3 DNA: TGTGCCAGCAGCGGACCGGGACAGTCCTACGAGCAGTACTTC. It yields the protein CASSGPGQSYEQYF. The whole variable domain, remainder taken from reference TRBV5-6 and TRBJ2-7, is DAGVTQSPTHLIKTRGQQVTLRCSPKSGHDTVSWYQQALGQGPQFIFQYYEEEERQRGNFPDRFSGHQFPNYSSELNVNALLLGDSALYLCASSGPGQSYEQYFGPGTRLTVT.

This clone was picked up a small number of times. The chain joins TRBV9 to TRBJ2-1; 8 bases agree with TRBD2. V shed 0 bases and J 4 bases; nucleotides not matched to a gene: 6. The CDR3 is 16 amino acids. The germline CDR1 and CDR2 sequences are SGDLS and YYNGEE. The DNA of the CDR3 is TGTGCCAGCAGCGTAGGAGCGGGAGTACAGTACAATGAGCAGTTCTTC. It encodes CASSVGAGVQYNEQFF. The full variable domain, rest sourced from reference TRBV9 and TRBJ2-1, is DSGVTQTPKHLITATGQRVTLRCSPRSGDLSVYWYQQSLDQGLQFLIQYYNGEERAKGNILERFSAQQFPDLHSELNLSSLELGDSALYFCASSVGAGVQYNEQFFGPGTRLTVL.

This chain joins TRBV19 and TRBJ2-7; D possibly corresponds to TRBD2 (6 bases). Trimming removed 3 bases at V and 0 bases at J, with 6 bases between. The CDR3 is made up of 13 amino acids. In germline, CDR1 is LNHDA, CDR2 SQIVND (reference sequence). CDR3 DNA sequence: TGTGCCAGTAGTATGACTAGCTCCTACGAGCAGTACTTC. This codes for CASSMTSSYEQYF.

This clone showed up just a few times. The chain is built from TRBV30 and TRBJ2-1, with D perhaps TRBD2 (6 bases). This CDR3 comprises 15 residues. Germline loops: CDR1 GTSNPN, CDR2 SVGIG (reference sequence). V was clipped by 2 bases and J by 6 bases, with 17 bases between them. CDR3 bases: TGTGCCTGGAGTCGGGACCTGGGGGGAGTCAATGAGCAGTTCTTC. Protein product: CAWSRDLGGVNEQFF.

CDR3 region: CPGMSPFVSTSTDTQYF. The CDR3 DNA reads TGTCCTGGGATGAGCCCATTCGTGTCTACGTCGACAGATACGCAGTATTTT. This sequence joins TRBV22-1 and TRBJ2-3; TRBD2 is the table's D call and was not checked against the DNA. TRBV22-1 is annotated as a pseudogene. This CDR3 is 17 amino acids long.